This entry features one T cell receptor (beta chain) sequence. The record originates from a study of a mutant IDH1 vaccine in newly diagnosed glioma. The V and J ends lost 2 bases and 3 bases respectively, with 13 bases between them. Germline-derived CDR1 and CDR2 are MNHEY and SVGAGI. The CDR3 runs to 16 residues. Time point of the sample: baseline, week 1 (first vaccination visit). Treatment denoted: pre-vaccination baseline after standard-of-care therapy. Only in-frame clones appear in the TCRdb table, and some are missing; sequencing was by immunoSEQ multiplex PCR. This table has tens of thousands of clones, 80% to 95% appearing once.

The J gene is TRBJ2-2, the V gene TRBV6-5, with unresolved D. The sequence was collected from a man aged 18 to 29 with glioma. Sequencing used PBMCs, obtained from a glioma patient treated with radiotherapy, temozolomide or both. Written as DNA, the CDR3 is TGTGCCAGCAGTTACCTTATTTCTAGTTACACCGGGGAGCTGTTTTTT. Protein: CASSYLISSYTGELFF.